This T cell receptor beta chain was retrieved from a study of T cell responses to AZD1222 COVID-19 vaccine. Study observations and caveats: Unmutated variant regions are reportedly targeted by nearly half of spike-specific TCRs.

CDR3 length: 15 residues. Trimming pared 2 bases from V and 4 bases from J, leaving 13 bases between. Germline CDR1 and CDR2: SNHLY and FYNNEI. Data came from immunoSEQ multiplex PCR; TCRdb stores just in-frame clones and leaves some out. The sample lists more than 50,000 clones, roughly 87% seen once, with roughly 2.7% in the top ten. Details on this clone: Its antigen is currently unknown.

The sequence was obtained from an adult who received the AZD1222 COVID-19 vaccine. The chain employs TRBV2 and TRBJ2-3; D not resolved. The material sequenced was peripheral blood, taken 28 days after the second AZD1222 dose. The CDR3 DNA reads TGTGCCAGCAGTGAACCTGGCCTGGCTGCAGATACGCAGTATTTT. Translated: CASSEPGLAADTQYF.